This is a list of T cell receptor beta chains from one sample in a study of T-cell reconstitution after alpha-beta-depleted transplantation in children. TCRdb processed the PCR reads anew with MiXCR; each CDR3 protein has one entry. The data contain over 200,000 distinct CDR3 sequences, about 11% of them seen just once; the ten biggest clones take up 25% to 30%. Specimen: PBMCs, collected before TCRalphabeta/CD19-depleted stem cell transplant. The receptors here all came from a child younger than two with acute myeloid leukemia, due to receive a stem cell transplant. The CDR3 runs from the conserved cysteine through the conserved F or W. A D gene is named only where the DNA matches it firmly. Part of the rows lack a size; the others show once, few, many or a class for expanded clones.

v_call	clone_size	j_call	d_call	cdr3_aa	cdr3_nt
TRBV30	.	TRBJ1-1	.	CAWTMIGATEAFF	TGTGCCTGGACGATGATCGGAGCCACTGAAGCTTTCTTT
TRBV7-2	many	TRBJ1-5	.	CASSLGIGNQPQHF	TGTGCCAGCAGCTTGGGGATAGGCAATCAGCCCCAGCATTTT
TRBV6-2/TRBV6-3	.	TRBJ2-1	TRBD2	CASSYSYKPGTSGRGYEQFF	TGTGCCAGCAGTTACTCGTACAAGCCCGGGACTAGCGGGAGAGGATATGAGCAGTTCTTC
TRBV5-1	many	TRBJ1-3	.	CASSLGWSPPDGNTIYF	TGCGCCAGCAGCTTGGGGTGGAGCCCGCCTGATGGAAACACCATATATTTT
TRBV10-3	many	TRBJ2-1	.	CATGQRLNEQFF	TGTGCCACCGGCCAGCGGCTCAATGAGCAGTTCTTC
TRBV29-1	many	TRBJ2-2	.	CSVFGTANTGELFF	TGCAGCGTTTTCGGGACCGCTAACACCGGGGAGCTGTTTTTT
TRBV20-1	.	TRBJ2-2	.	CSARAENTGELFF	TGCAGTGCTAGGGCAGAAAACACCGGGGAGCTGTTTTTT
TRBV20-1	many	TRBJ2-3	TRBD2	CSALTSGMSDTQYF	TGCAGTGCCCTGACTAGCGGGATGTCAGATACGCAGTATTTT
TRBV7-6	.	TRBJ2-7	TRBD2	CASSLEAGVKYEQYF	TGTGCCAGCAGCTTAGAAGCGGGAGTAAAGTACGAGCAGTACTTC
TRBV2	many	TRBJ2-4	.	CASSRDSPDGYIQYF	TGTGCCAGCAGTCGGGACTCCCCAGACGGGTACATTCAGTACTTC
TRBV5-1	many	TRBJ2-5	TRBD2	CASSEPSGSGETQYF	TGCGCCAGCAGCGAACCTAGCGGGAGTGGAGAGACCCAGTACTTC
TRBV20-1	many	TRBJ2-1	.	CSASYNEQFF	TGCAGTGCTAGCTACAATGAGCAGTTCTTC
TRBV20-1	many	TRBJ1-5	.	CSAQRDYQPQHF	TGCAGTGCTCAGAGAGATTATCAGCCCCAGCATTTT
TRBV7-9	many	TRBJ2-1	.	CASSLETGGPNEQFF	TGTGCCAGCAGCTTAGAGACGGGGGGCCCGAATGAGCAGTTCTTC
TRBV5-1	.	TRBJ2-1	.	CASNLDQKGVEQFF	TGCGCCAGCAACTTGGATCAGAAGGGGGTTGAGCAGTTCTTC
TRBV5-1	many	TRBJ2-2	.	CASSGSNTGELFF	TGCGCCAGCAGCGGTTCGAACACCGGGGAGCTGTTTTTT
TRBV12-3/TRBV12-4	many	TRBJ2-3	TRBD2	CASSNPGRTDTQYF	TGTGCCAGCAGCAACCCCGGGAGGACGGATACGCAGTATTTT
TRBV27	many	TRBJ2-1	.	CASMHPNYNEQFF	TGTGCCAGCATGCACCCGAATTACAATGAGCAGTTCTTC
TRBV6-5	many	TRBJ1-6	.	CASSNRDNPNSPLHF	TGTGCCAGCAGCAATCGGGACAACCCAAATTCACCCCTCCACTTT
TRBV12-3/TRBV12-4	many	TRBJ2-1	TRBD1	CAKRTGRDEQFF	TGTGCCAAACGGACAGGACGGGATGAGCAGTTCTTC
TRBV7-9	many	TRBJ1-1	.	CASSRRDSGTEAFF	TGTGCCAGCAGCCGTAGAGACAGTGGCACTGAAGCTTTCTTT
TRBV15	many	TRBJ2-7	.	CATSRDRLTYEQYF	TGTGCCACCAGCAGAGATCGACTCACCTACGAGCAGTACTTC
TRBV20-1	many	TRBJ2-1	TRBD1	CSASRGRPYNEQFF	TGCAGTGCTAGCAGGGGGCGGCCCTACAATGAGCAGTTCTTC
TRBV4-1	few	TRBJ2-5	.	CASSQGGRETQYF	TGCGCCAGCAGCCAAGGGGGGCGGGAGACCCAGTACTTC
TRBV10-2	few	TRBJ2-7	TRBD2	CASGSGISYEQYF	TGCGCCAGCGGGAGCGGGATCAGCTACGAGCAGTACTTC
TRBV9	many	TRBJ2-2	.	CASSVATFADTGELFF	TGTGCCAGCAGCGTAGCTACTTTCGCAGACACCGGGGAGCTGTTTTTT
TRBV7-2	many	TRBJ2-1	.	CASSLGLGTTWNEQFF	TGTGCCAGCAGCTTAGGTTTGGGGACCACCTGGAATGAGCAGTTCTTC
TRBV28	few	TRBJ1-2	.	CASSLSQSYGYTF	TGTGCCAGCAGTTTATCCCAGTCCTATGGCTACACCTTC
TRBV2	.	TRBJ1-2	.	CASSEQPVYGYTF	TGTGCCAGCAGTGAACAACCCGTCTATGGCTACACCTTC
TRBV12-3/TRBV12-4	many	TRBJ1-1	.	CASAWAPEVITEAFF	TGTGCCAGCGCCTGGGCCCCAGAGGTAATCACTGAAGCTTTCTTT
TRBV6-1	many	TRBJ2-2	.	CASRPRDAGELFF	TGTGCCAGCAGACCCAGGGACGCCGGGGAGCTGTTTTTT
TRBV19	few	TRBJ1-5	.	CASSIPGDNQPQHF	TGTGCCAGTAGTATACCCGGCGACAATCAGCCCCAGCATTTT
TRBV10-3	.	TRBJ2-1	.	CAISPEPLGWINEQFF	TGTGCCATCAGCCCGGAGCCCCTCGGCTGGATTAATGAGCAGTTCTTC
TRBV3-1	many	TRBJ2-3	.	CASSPLAGPSTDTQYF	TGTGCCAGCAGCCCGCTGGCGGGGCCTAGCACAGATACGCAGTATTTT
TRBV12-3/TRBV12-4	.	TRBJ1-2	.	CASSSLRPVLTTYVYTF	TGTGCCAGCTCAAGCTTACGCCCCGTACTTACTACCTATGTCTACACCTTC
TRBV12-3/TRBV12-4	many	TRBJ2-7	.	CASSHRLGLASSYEQYF	TGTGCCAGCAGTCACCGCCTGGGTCTAGCGTCCTCCTACGAGCAGTACTTC
TRBV5-6	many	TRBJ2-7	.	CASSPERGSYEQYF	TGTGCCAGCAGCCCGGAGAGGGGGAGTTACGAGCAGTACTTC
TRBV5-5	many	TRBJ2-2	TRBD2	CASSLGGGTGELFF	TGTGCCAGCAGCTTGGGGGGGGGCACCGGGGAGCTGTTTTTT
TRBV10-1	many	TRBJ2-5	TRBD2	CASSEGLAGDTETQYF	TGCGCCAGCAGTGAAGGACTAGCGGGAGATACGGAGACCCAGTACTTC
TRBV7-8	many	TRBJ1-1	.	CASSWTPWDTEAFF	TGTGCCAGCAGCTGGACACCTTGGGACACTGAAGCTTTCTTT
TRBV12-3/TRBV12-4	many	TRBJ1-1	TRBD1	CASSEDRGLTEAFF	TGTGCCAGCAGTGAAGACAGGGGGCTCACTGAAGCTTTCTTT
TRBV20-1	.	TRBJ2-1	.	CSASDGGLYNEQFF	TGCAGTGCTAGCGATGGGGGGCTATACAATGAGCAGTTCTTC
TRBV5-1	many	TRBJ1-5	.	CASSQGAGAQPQHF	TGCGCCAGCAGCCAAGGCGCGGGGGCTCAGCCCCAGCATTTT
TRBV10-2	many	TRBJ2-1	.	CASSESTVLPAGYNEQFF	TGCGCCAGCAGTGAGTCGACAGTACTCCCCGCGGGCTACAATGAGCAGTTCTTC
TRBV12-3/TRBV12-4	many	TRBJ2-3	TRBD1	CASSRAKTGSTDTQYF	TGTGCCAGCAGCCGAGCGAAGACAGGGAGCACAGATACGCAGTATTTT
TRBV20-1	many	TRBJ2-2	.	CSAADPRSANTGELFF	TGCAGTGCCGCAGACCCTCGGTCAGCGAACACCGGGGAGCTGTTTTTT
TRBV15	many	TRBJ1-1	.	CATSRHFFTGNTEAFF	TGTGCCACCAGCAGACATTTTTTTACGGGGAACACTGAAGCTTTCTTT
TRBV20-1	many	TRBJ2-2	TRBD1	CSARTGHSTGELFF	TGCAGTGCTAGGACAGGGCACTCCACCGGGGAGCTGTTTTTT
TRBV4-2	.	TRBJ1-5	.	CASSQEESAFSNQPQHF	TGTGCCAGCAGCCAAGAGGAGTCAGCTTTTAGCAATCAGCCCCAGCATTTT
TRBV4-2	.	TRBJ2-3	TRBD2	CASSQAFTPTSGSFTDTQYF	TGTGCCAGCAGCCAAGCTTTTACCCCAACTAGCGGGAGTTTCACAGATACGCAGTATTTT
TRBV12-3/TRBV12-4	.	TRBJ2-3	.	CASSPQGWDTQYF	TGTGCCAGCAGTCCACAGGGTTGGGATACGCAGTATTTT
TRBV25-1	many	TRBJ2-1	TRBD2	CASRAGATYNEQFF	TGTGCCAGCAGAGCGGGGGCCACCTACAATGAGCAGTTCTTC
TRBV5-6	many	TRBJ2-2	.	CASSLYRGTGELFF	TGTGCCAGCAGCTTATATCGAGGGACCGGGGAGCTGTTTTTT
TRBV10-3	many	TRBJ2-6	.	CAISGRAMRGANVLTF	TGTGCCATCAGTGGCCGAGCTATGCGGGGGGCCAACGTCCTGACTTTC
TRBV27	many	TRBJ2-5	TRBD1	CASPTGGDEETQYF	TGTGCCAGTCCGACAGGGGGAGATGAAGAGACCCAGTACTTC
TRBV20-1	few	TRBJ2-1	TRBD2	CSATGGRSEQFF	TGCAGTGCTACGGGAGGGCGGAGTGAGCAGTTCTTC
TRBV27	many	TRBJ2-5	TRBD2	CASSEGRTSRYQETQYF	TGTGCCAGCAGTGAGGGGCGGACTAGCAGATACCAAGAGACCCAGTACTTC
TRBV5-1	many	TRBJ2-7	.	CASSWLRAGEAEQYF	TGCGCCAGCAGCTGGCTGCGGGCAGGGGAGGCCGAGCAGTACTTC
TRBV12-3/TRBV12-4	many	TRBJ2-1	.	CASSFTTGTWNEQFF	TGTGCCAGCAGTTTTACAACCGGGACTTGGAATGAGCAGTTCTTC
TRBV3-1	many	TRBJ1-1	.	CASSQEGGTEAFF	TGCGCCAGCAGTCAAGAGGGGGGCACTGAAGCTTTCTTT